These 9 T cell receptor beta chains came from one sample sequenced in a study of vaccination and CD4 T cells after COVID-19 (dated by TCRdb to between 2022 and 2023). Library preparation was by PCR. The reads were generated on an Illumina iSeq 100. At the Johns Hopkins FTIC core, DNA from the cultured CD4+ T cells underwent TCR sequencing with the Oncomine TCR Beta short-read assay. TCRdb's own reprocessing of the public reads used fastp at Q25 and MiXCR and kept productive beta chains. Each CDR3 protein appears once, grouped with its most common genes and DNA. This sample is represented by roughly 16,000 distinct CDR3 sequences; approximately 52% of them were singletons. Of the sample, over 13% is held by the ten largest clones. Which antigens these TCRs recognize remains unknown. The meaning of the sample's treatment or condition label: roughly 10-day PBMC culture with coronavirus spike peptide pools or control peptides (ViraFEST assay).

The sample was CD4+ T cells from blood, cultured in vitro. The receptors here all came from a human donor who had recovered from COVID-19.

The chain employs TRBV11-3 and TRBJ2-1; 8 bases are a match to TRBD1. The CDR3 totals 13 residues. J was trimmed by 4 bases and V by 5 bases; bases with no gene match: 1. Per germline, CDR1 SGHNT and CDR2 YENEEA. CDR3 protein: CASSRQGYNEQFF. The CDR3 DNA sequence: TGTGCCAGCAGCAGACAGGGGTACAATGAGCAGTTCTTC.

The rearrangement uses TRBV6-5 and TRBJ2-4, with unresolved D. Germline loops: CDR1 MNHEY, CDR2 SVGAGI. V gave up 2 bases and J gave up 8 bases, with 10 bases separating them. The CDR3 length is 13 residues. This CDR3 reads CASSYGKKDIQYF. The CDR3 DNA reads TGTGCCAGCAGTTACGGGAAGAAAGACATTCAGTACTTC.

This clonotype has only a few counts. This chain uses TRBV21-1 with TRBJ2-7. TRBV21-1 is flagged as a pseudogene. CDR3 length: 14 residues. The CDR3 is CASSKRDSSYEQYF. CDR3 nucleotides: TGTGCCAGCAGCAAAAGGGATTCTTCCTACGAGCAGTACTTC.

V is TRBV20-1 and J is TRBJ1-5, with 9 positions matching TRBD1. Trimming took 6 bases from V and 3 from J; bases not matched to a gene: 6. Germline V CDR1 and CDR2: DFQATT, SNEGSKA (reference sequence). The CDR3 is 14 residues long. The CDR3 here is CSAQTGGPNQPQHF. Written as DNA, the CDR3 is TGCAGTGCCCAGACAGGGGGACCCAATCAGCCCCAGCATTTT.

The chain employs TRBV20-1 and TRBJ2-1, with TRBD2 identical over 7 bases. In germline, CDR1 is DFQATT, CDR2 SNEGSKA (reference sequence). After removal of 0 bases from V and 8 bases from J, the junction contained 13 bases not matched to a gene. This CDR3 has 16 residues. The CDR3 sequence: CSARDGEKASGHEQFF. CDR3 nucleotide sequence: TGCAGTGCTAGAGACGGGGAAAAGGCTAGCGGACATGAGCAGTTCTTC.

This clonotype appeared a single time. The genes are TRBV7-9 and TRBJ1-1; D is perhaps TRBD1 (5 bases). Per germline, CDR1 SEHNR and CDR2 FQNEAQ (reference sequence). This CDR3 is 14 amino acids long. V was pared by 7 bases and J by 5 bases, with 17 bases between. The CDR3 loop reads CASNVPRDGTEAFF. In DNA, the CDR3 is TGTGCCAGCAACGTCCCTCGGGACGGAACTGAAGCTTTCTTT.

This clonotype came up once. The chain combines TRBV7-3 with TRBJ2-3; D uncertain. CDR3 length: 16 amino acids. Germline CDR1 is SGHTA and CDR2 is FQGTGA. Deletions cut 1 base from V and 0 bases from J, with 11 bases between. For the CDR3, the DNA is TGTGCCAGCAGCTTAATATTCACGGGTAGCACAGATACGCAGTATTTT. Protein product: CASSLIFTGSTDTQYF.

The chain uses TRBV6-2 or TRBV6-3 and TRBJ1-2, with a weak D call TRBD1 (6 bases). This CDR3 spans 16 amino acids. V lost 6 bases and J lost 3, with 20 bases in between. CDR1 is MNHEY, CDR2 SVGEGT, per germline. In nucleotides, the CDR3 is TGTGCCAGCAGCGACGCGAGGGGGGGCTTCTACTATGGCTACACCTTC. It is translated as CASSDARGGFYYGYTF.

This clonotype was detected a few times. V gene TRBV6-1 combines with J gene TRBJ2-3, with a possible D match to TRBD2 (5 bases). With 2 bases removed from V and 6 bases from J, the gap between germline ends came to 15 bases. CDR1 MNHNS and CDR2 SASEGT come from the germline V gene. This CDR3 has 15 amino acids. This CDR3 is CASSEPLTRSDTQYF. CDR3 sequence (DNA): TGTGCCAGCAGTGAACCCCTTACTAGGTCCGATACGCAGTATTTT.